This is a list of T cell receptor beta chains from one sample in a study of cytomegalovirus exposure and HLA in healthy donors. The table came from immunoSEQ multiplex PCR; TCRdb's copy has only in-frame clones and leaves some out. The table lists some 160,000 clones, 84% of them singletons. The source material was PBMCs. These receptors all come from a man aged 50-60 years in good health and CMV-seropositive. Each CDR3 is given with its conserved first and last residue. D genes are given only for firm matches. Expanded clones get a size class; other rows say once, few or many, or leave the size out.

V gene	clone size	J gene	D gene	CDR3 DNA	CDR3 protein
TRBV7-2	.	TRBJ2-3	TRBD2	TGTGCCAGCAGCTTAGGAGGAGTAGCGGGGGGCTCCACAGATACGCAGTATTTT	CASSLGGVAGGSTDTQYF
TRBV11-2	.	TRBJ2-1	.	TGTGCCAGCAGCTTAGTTGACGGGAGCTACAATGAGCAGTTCTTC	CASSLVDGSYNEQFF
TRBV5-1	.	TRBJ2-7	.	TGCGCCAGCAGCTCTTCCTACGAGCAGTACTTC	CASSSSYEQYF
TRBV6-1	.	TRBJ2-4	.	TGTGCCAGCAGCCCCAGGACTCTTAACATTCAGTACTTC	CASSPRTLNIQYF
TRBV4-1	.	TRBJ2-1	.	TGCGCCAGCAGCCAAGTGGCGGAGAGCTCCTACAATGAGCAGTTCTTC	CASSQVAESSYNEQFF
TRBV4-2	.	TRBJ1-5	.	TGTGCCAGCAGCCAAGATTTGAGCAGCGGTCAGCCCCAGCATTTT	CASSQDLSSGQPQHF
TRBV29-1	few	TRBJ2-1	.	TGCAGCGTTGAAATCTGGACTCGGAGCTCCTACAATGAGCAGTTCTTC	CSVEIWTRSSYNEQFF
TRBV10-3	.	TRBJ1-5	.	TGCGCCATCAGTGACGGACAGTTCGGCAATCAGCCCCAGCATTTT	CAISDGQFGNQPQHF
TRBV19	.	TRBJ1-1	TRBD1	TGTGCCAGTAGTACGAGGGACAGTGAAGCTTTCTTT	CASSTRDSEAFF
TRBV7-9	.	TRBJ1-4	.	TGTGCCAGCAGCTTGAAGAGCTCGGCTAATGAAAAACTGTTTTTT	CASSLKSSANEKLFF
TRBV6-6	.	TRBJ2-3	.	TGTGCCAGCAGGGGGGACTCTAGCACAGATACGCAGTATTTT	CASRGDSSTDTQYF
TRBV5-4	.	TRBJ2-7	.	TGTGCCAGCAGCCAATCCGTGGGGGGGGGCTTGAGGGAGCAGTACTTC	CASSQSVGGGLREQYF
TRBV11-1	.	TRBJ2-2	TRBD2	TGTGCCAGCAGCTCAACAGGACGGCCCCAAGCGGGGGCCGGGGAGCTGTTTTTT	CASSSTGRPQAGAGELFF
TRBV2	once	TRBJ1-1	TRBD1	TGTGCCAGCAGTGAAGACAGGGGTAGGAATGAAGCTTTCTTT	CASSEDRGRNEAFF
TRBV12-5	.	TRBJ2-1	.	TGTGCTAGTGGTCCTCGGGACACCAACTCCTACAATGAGCAGTTCTTC	CASGPRDTNSYNEQFF
TRBV19	few	TRBJ1-5	TRBD1	TGTGCCAGTAGTCCAGGGGGGTATAGCAATCAGCCCCAGCATTTT	CASSPGGYSNQPQHF
TRBV5-6	.	TRBJ2-7	TRBD2	TGTGCCAGCAGCTTGGGGGTAGCGGGGGTCTACGAGCAGTACTTC	CASSLGVAGVYEQYF
TRBV7-8	.	TRBJ2-3	TRBD2	TGTGCCAGCAGCCCGCCGACCGGCGGGAGTGCAGATACGCAGTATTTT	CASSPPTGGSADTQYF
TRBV29-1	.	TRBJ1-1	.	TGCAGCGCACGACAGGCCCCAAACACTGAAGCTTTCTTT	CSARQAPNTEAFF
TRBV5-4	.	TRBJ2-5	TRBD1	TGTGCCAGCAGCCCGGGACAGGGGCTGGGAGAGACCCAGTACTTC	CASSPGQGLGETQYF
TRBV18	.	TRBJ2-7	TRBD2	TGTGCCAGCTCACTACCGGGACTAGCGGGGGGGACCTACGAGCAGTACTTC	CASSLPGLAGGTYEQYF
TRBV11-2	.	TRBJ2-1	TRBD2	TGTGCCAGCGGACTCCCCGGGAGGGGCTCAGGCAATGAGCAGTTCTTC	CASGLPGRGSGNEQFF
TRBV9	.	TRBJ2-3	TRBD2	TGTGCCAGCAGCGCGACTAGCGGTACTAGCACAGATACGCAGTATTTT	CASSATSGTSTDTQYF
TRBV2	.	TRBJ2-2	TRBD2	TGTGCCAGCAGTGAAGCGCGAGCGGGAGTTCTCACCGGGGAGCTGTTTTTT	CASSEARAGVLTGELFF
TRBV11-3	.	TRBJ1-1	TRBD1	TGTGCCAGCAGCTTAATGACAGGGGACACTGAAGCTTTCTTT	CASSLMTGDTEAFF
TRBV28	few	TRBJ1-3	.	TGTGCCAGCAGTCCCGAGACAGATCCCGATTATATAAACACCATATATTTT	CASSPETDPDYINTIYF
TRBV29-1	.	TRBJ2-5	.	TGCAGCGTTGAGGAAAGAAGGACAAAAGAGACCCAGTACTTC	CSVEERRTKETQYF
TRBV7-3	.	TRBJ2-3	TRBD2	TGTGCCAGCAGCGGGCGGGGGGGCGGTACAGATACGCAGTATTTT	CASSGRGGGTDTQYF
TRBV29-1	.	TRBJ2-1	.	TGCAGCGTTGAAGGAGGTCTACTTTCTTCCTACAATGAGCAGTTCTTC	CSVEGGLLSSYNEQFF
TRBV5-1	.	TRBJ1-1	.	TGCGCCAGCAGCTCCGGGAACACTGAAGCTTTCTTT	CASSSGNTEAFF
TRBV19	.	TRBJ2-1	TRBD2	TGTGCCAGTACTAGCGGGGTCCTCAATGAGCAGTTCTTC	CASTSGVLNEQFF
TRBV6-1	.	TRBJ1-2	.	TGTGCCAGCAGTTTGGTAGGGGCTGGCTACACCTTC	CASSLVGAGYTF
TRBV6-5	.	TRBJ1-4	.	TGTGCCAGCAGTCCCAGAGCGAATAATGAAAAACTGTTTTTT	CASSPRANNEKLFF
TRBV29-1	.	TRBJ1-1	.	TGCAGCGTTGAAGCCGGGGAGAACACTGAAGCTTTCTTT	CSVEAGENTEAFF
TRBV5-4	few	TRBJ1-1	TRBD1	TGTGCCAGCAGCTCTATCACGACAGGGAAGAACACTGAAGCTTTCTTT	CASSSITTGKNTEAFF
TRBV4-2	.	TRBJ1-1	.	TGTGCCAGCAGCCAAGATCTTTTAGGGGTGGGCACTGAAGCTTTCTTT	CASSQDLLGVGTEAFF
TRBV29-1	.	TRBJ2-7	.	TGCAGCGTTGGTCCCGCCGGGACACCTAACGCCCTCTACGAGCAGTACTTC	CSVGPAGTPNALYEQYF
TRBV5-6	.	TRBJ2-5	.	TGTGCCAGCAGCTTGGAATCCCGAGAGACCCAGTACTTC	CASSLESRETQYF
TRBV5-1	.	TRBJ1-1	TRBD1	TGCGCCAGCAGCCCCGGACAGGGGTTATCAGCTTTCTTT	CASSPGQGLSAFF
TRBV19	.	TRBJ1-1	TRBD1	TGTGCCAGTATGACAGGGGGCGCCTACACTGAAGCTTTCTTT	CASMTGGAYTEAFF
TRBV19	.	TRBJ2-5	.	TGTGCCAGTAGTATAACCCAAGCGGCTCCGGAGACCCAGTACTTC	CASSITQAAPETQYF
TRBV6-1	.	TRBJ1-2	.	TGTGCCAGCAGTGAACAGATTAATTTCCTGAGGGGCTACACCTTC	CASSEQINFLRGYTF
TRBV15	.	TRBJ1-1	.	TGTGCCACCAGCAGACAGGAGGGAATCGGGACTGAAGCTTTCTTT	CATSRQEGIGTEAFF
TRBV7-8	.	TRBJ2-1	TRBD2	TGTGCCAGCAGCTTACGGGAGGCCTCTTTTGATGAGCAGTTCTTC	CASSLREASFDEQFF
TRBV5-4	few	TRBJ2-4	TRBD2	TGTGCCAGCAGCTTCGGGCGGGGGGCGGAAAACATTCAGTACTTC	CASSFGRGAENIQYF
TRBV4-1	few	TRBJ2-3	TRBD2	TGCGCCAGCAGCCCTTCTGGAGGACTAGCGGGAACAGATACGCAGTATTTT	CASSPSGGLAGTDTQYF
TRBV4-1	.	TRBJ2-7	TRBD2	TGCGCCTCCCAATCGACTAGCGGGGGCTACGAGCAGTACTTC	CASQSTSGGYEQYF
TRBV9	.	TRBJ2-1	TRBD2	TGTGCCAGCAGCTTAACACTAGCGGGGGGCTGGCAGGAGCAGTTCTTC	CASSLTLAGGWQEQFF
TRBV6-5	.	TRBJ2-1	TRBD2	TGTGCCAGCAAGGAACTAGCGTCACGGGAGCAGTTCTTC	CASKELASREQFF
TRBV6-1	.	TRBJ2-5	.	TGTGCCAGCAGTCCTCCGGACAGCCAAGAGACCCAGTACTTC	CASSPPDSQETQYF
TRBV2	.	TRBJ2-5	TRBD1	TGTGCCAGCACCCTAAACGGACAGGGCCAAGAGACCCAGTACTTC	CASTLNGQGQETQYF
TRBV5-1	few	TRBJ2-3	TRBD2	TGCGCCAGCAGCCTCGGGACTAACACAGATACGCAGTATTTT	CASSLGTNTDTQYF
TRBV2	.	TRBJ1-5	.	TGTGCCAGCAGTGTTGGGAGTGGGGGGACTTGGCCCCAGCATTTT	CASSVGSGGTWPQHF
TRBV19	.	TRBJ1-1	.	TGTGCCAGTAGTAGAGGTGGAGAGGCCCACACTGAAGCTTTCTTT	CASSRGGEAHTEAFF
TRBV20-1	.	TRBJ2-1	.	TGCAGTGCTCGTCCGGGGGATGAGCAGTTCTTC	CSARPGDEQFF